This TCR beta chain originates from a study of T cells in localized non-small cell lung cancer. The ends were cut back, 4 bases at V and 8 bases at J, with 11 bases in the middle. The CDR3 is made up of 13 amino acids. Germline lookup yields CDR1 SGHTA and CDR2 FQGNSA. A word on this clone: What it binds is not known.

Study-level results: Among the tissues sampled, uninvolved adjacent lung had the highest T cell clonality, above tumor.

Profiled with immunoSEQ multiplex PCR; TCRdb holds only in-frame clones, not every one. The data hold approximately 29,000 clones, with around 73% observed a single time. The sample here was peripheral blood, taken before any cancer treatment. The rearrangement links TRBV7-2 to TRBJ1-4; D may be TRBD1 (5 bases). The TCR comes from a male donor aged 60 or older with stage II squamous cell lung carcinoma. The CDR3: CASSSGVWEKLFF. CDR3 bases: TGTGCCAGCAGCTCGGGGGTTTGGGAAAAACTGTTTTTT.